This T cell receptor (beta chain) is drawn from a study of metastatic and nonmetastatic thyroid tumors. General study findings and limits: According to reports, the diversity of TCR beta was significantly higher in malignant thyroid tumors than in benign nodules, and this held in both blood and tumor samples.

TCRdb re-called the PCR reads through MiXCR. The sample has approximately 9,700 clones, about 30% seen once. All patients were untreated before thyroid surgery. This clone has just a few counts. Its specificity is unknown. CDR1 and CDR2 (germline): DFQATT, SNEGSKA (reference sequence). The CDR3 totals 15 residues. With V trimmed by 2 bases and J by 1 base, 5 bases remained unmatched. The TCR comes from a female donor with papillary thyroid cancer or a benign thyroid nodule (not recorded which). Some clones in this sample may be carry-over from other donors' samples. Sequences were obtained from tumor tissue. The chain has TRBV20-1 and TRBJ2-3; TRBD2 matches at 8 bases. CDR3 in amino acids: CSARILAGGTDTQYF. Here the CDR3 DNA reads TGCAGTGCTAGAATCCTAGCGGGTGGCACAGATACGCAGTATTTT.